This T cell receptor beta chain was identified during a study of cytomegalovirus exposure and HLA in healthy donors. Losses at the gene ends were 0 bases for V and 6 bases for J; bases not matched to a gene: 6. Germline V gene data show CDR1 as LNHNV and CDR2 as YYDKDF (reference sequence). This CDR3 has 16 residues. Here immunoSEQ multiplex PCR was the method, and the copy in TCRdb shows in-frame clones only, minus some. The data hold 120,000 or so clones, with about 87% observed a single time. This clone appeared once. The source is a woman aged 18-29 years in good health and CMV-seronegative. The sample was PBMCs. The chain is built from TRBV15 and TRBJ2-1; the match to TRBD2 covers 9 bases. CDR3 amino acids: CATSRELGGRGNEQFF. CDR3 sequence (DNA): TGTGCCACCAGCAGAGAACTGGGCGGGAGGGGCAATGAGCAGTTCTTC.